The 11 T cell receptor beta chains in this list originate from one sample, sequenced in a study of post-analysis software for immune sequencing data. Study-level findings and limits: With TRBV5-6, TRBV5-1 and TRBV20-1 included, about five TRBV segments were more frequent in patients than in controls.

cDNA libraries for TCR beta contained unique molecular identifiers. TCRdb ran MiXCR on the PCR reads and lists one entry per CDR3 protein. The sample has around 400,000 distinct CDR3 sequences, about 40% seen once. No antigen is known for these receptors. Sequencing was carried out using blood. The receptors were sampled from a girl aged 2 to 10 with multiple sclerosis.

The J gene is TRBJ2-2, the V gene TRBV7-8; the D is unclear. The CDR3 has 16 residues. Germline assignment: CDR1 SGHVS and CDR2 FQNEAQ. The V gene lost 4 bases and the J gene lost 4 bases, with 16 bases spanning the gap. CDR3 sequence (DNA): TGTGCCAGCAGCTCCCTCGGTCAGGAATCCACCGGGGAGCTGTTTTTT. Amino acids: CASSSLGQESTGELFF.

V gene TRBV20-1 combines with J gene TRBJ1-5; 7 nucleotides line up with TRBD1. V lost 2 bases and J lost 5; bases outside the gene matches: 3. Germline V gives CDR1 DFQATT, CDR2 SNEGSKA (reference sequence). The CDR3 is 13 residues long. CDR3 amino acids: CSARLGTDQPQHF. CDR3 sequence (DNA): TGCAGTGCTAGACTGGGGACAGATCAGCCCCAGCATTTT.

V gene TRBV7-2 combines with J gene TRBJ1-2, with D uncertain. The V and J ends lost 5 bases and 3 bases respectively, with 19 bases between them. Germline CDR1 and CDR2: SGHTA and FQGNSA. The CDR3 has 16 residues. The CDR3 region is CASSPSPRFKDYGYTF. The CDR3 region has the DNA TGTGCCAGCAGCCCGTCGCCCAGGTTCAAGGACTATGGCTACACCTTC.

This clonotype has more than one count but fewer than ten. The J gene is TRBJ2-1, the V gene TRBV20-1; TRBD1 agrees at 8 bases. V lost 0 bases and J lost 2; bases outside the gene matches: 3. Per germline, CDR1 DFQATT and CDR2 SNEGSKA (reference sequence). The CDR3 length is 15 residues. CDR3 residues: CSARDRQGPYNEQFF. The CDR3 DNA is TGCAGTGCTAGAGATAGACAGGGGCCCTACAATGAGCAGTTCTTC.

This clonotype was recorded a few times. The chain uses TRBV6-6 and TRBJ2-1, with 14 bases identical to TRBD2. This CDR3 is built from 17 residues. CDR1 is MNHNY, CDR2 SVGAGI, per germline (reference sequence). Trimming took 5 bases from V and 8 from J; bases not matched to a gene: 11. CDR3 DNA: TGTGCCAGCAGTACCCTGGGACTAGCGGGAGCCAAGTATGAGCAGTTCTTC. Translation: CASSTLGLAGAKYEQFF.

This clonotype was observed a handful of times. J is TRBJ1-1 and V is TRBV20-1; the match to TRBD1 covers 11 bases. Germline trimming cut 3 bases from V and 4 bases from J; bases unmatched to any gene: 4. The CDR3 is 14 residues long. The germline CDR1 and CDR2 sequences are DFQATT and SNEGSKA (reference sequence). The CDR3 sequence: CSAREGTGGTEAFF. The CDR3 DNA follows: TGCAGTGCTAGGGAGGGGACAGGGGGCACTGAAGCTTTCTTT.

The CDR3 spells CSVIRGTGCDEQYF. The CDR3 DNA follows: TGCAGCGTGATTCGGGGGACAGGGTGCGACGAGCAGTACTTC. This sequence joins TRBV29-1 and TRBJ2-7; 9 bases are shared with TRBD1. Trimming cost V 6 bases and J 5 bases; bases outside gene matches: 11. Germline V gives CDR1 SQVTM, CDR2 ANQGSEA. The CDR3 runs 14 residues.

This chain links TRBV9 with TRBJ1-2; 12 bases map to TRBD1. The CDR3 loop spans 17 amino acids. Germline V gives CDR1 SGDLS, CDR2 YYNGEE. The junction had 6 bases not matched to a gene; V was cut back by 3 bases and J by 0 bases. The CDR3, as DNA: TGTGCCAGCAGCGGGGAGGGGACAGGGGGCTCTAACTATGGCTACACCTTC. Its protein is CASSGEGTGGSNYGYTF. The full variable domain, in which reference TRBV9 and TRBJ1-2 provide the parts outside the CDR3, is DSGVTQTPKHLITATGQRVTLRCSPRSGDLSVYWYQQSLDQGLQFLIQYYNGEERAKGNILERFSAQQFPDLHSELNLSSLELGDSALYFCASSGEGTGGSNYGYTFGSGTRLTVV.

With respect to this clonotype: Likely a read error: the CDR3 ends without its conserved phenylalanine or tryptophan. The rearrangement joins TRBV7-3 to TRBJ2-5; 9 bases agree with TRBD2. Judging by the DNA end, TRBJ2-7 fits better; the J call may be wrong. The CDR3 is made up of 15 amino acids. Germline V CDR1 and CDR2: SGHTA, FQGTGA. The CDR3 loop reads CASSRGTSFFDEQYS. CDR3 in DNA: TGTGCCAGCAGCCGCGGGACTAGCTTCTTCGACGAGCAGTACTCC.

Only a few counts were recorded for this clonotype. The V gene is TRBV9, the J gene TRBJ2-1; 7 bases fit TRBD2. Germline V gives CDR1 SGDLS, CDR2 YYNGEE. This CDR3 has 15 residues. Losses at the gene ends were 0 bases for V and 3 bases for J; bases not matched to a gene: 3. The CDR3 nucleotides read TGTGCCAGCAGCGTAGGTGCTAGCGGCTACAATGAGCAGTTCTTC. Translation gives CASSVGASGYNEQFF.

The genes are TRBV2 and TRBJ2-7, with D perhaps matching TRBD1 (5 bases). V gave up 5 bases and J gave up 0 bases, with 11 bases separating them. Germline V CDR1 and CDR2: SNHLY, FYNNEI. This CDR3 has 14 residues. The CDR3 coding sequence is TGTGCCAGCAGTTGGCAGGGCCCCTCCTACGAGCAGTACTTC. Translating gives CASSWQGPSYEQYF.